These 18 T cell receptor beta chains came from one sample sequenced in a study of blood T cell repertoires in COVID-19. Here immunoSEQ multiplex PCR was the method, and the copy in TCRdb shows in-frame clones only, minus some. The sample consists of a few hundred thousand clones, roughly 89% of them appearing once. The source material was peripheral blood. The receptor set was obtained from a middle-aged woman who had recovered from COVID-19.

The chain carries TRBV29-1 and TRBJ1-1; unclear D gene. Germline CDR1 reads SQVTM; CDR2 reads ANQGSEA. The ends were cut back, 4 bases at V and 3 bases at J, with 9 bases in the middle. The CDR3 is 12 residues long. The CDR3 sequence is CSVGSSDTEAFF. The CDR3 region has the DNA TGCAGCGTTGGAAGTTCGGACACTGAAGCTTTCTTT.

The sample holds one count of this clone. This chain uses TRBV30 with TRBJ2-3; 11 nucleotides align to TRBD2. The CDR3 spans 16 residues. Germline V lookup: CDR1 GTSNPN, CDR2 SVGIG (reference sequence). V lost 3 bases and J lost 4; bases outside the gene matches: 9. The CDR3 DNA reads TGTGCCTGGAGGGACCTTAGCGGGAGGGCGGCAGATACGCAGTATTTT. Translation gives CAWRDLSGRAADTQYF.

The gene calls are TRBV7-9 and TRBJ2-1; 9 bases match TRBD2. This CDR3 comprises 15 residues. Trimming removed 5 bases from V and 9 bases from J; junction bases left unmatched: 11. Germline V gene sequence: CDR1 SEHNR, CDR2 FQNEAQ (reference sequence). CDR3 in amino acids: CASSPLAGEISEQFF. DNA for the CDR3: TGTGCCAGCAGCCCCTTAGCGGGGGAGATAAGTGAGCAGTTCTTC. Drawing the rest from reference TRBV7-9 and TRBJ2-1, the complete variable domain is DTGVSQNPRHKITKRGQNVTFRCDPISEHNRLYWYRQTLGQGPEFLTYFQNEAQLEKSRLLSDRFSAERPKGSFSTLEIQRTEQGDSAMYLCASSPLAGEISEQFFGPGTRLTVL.

This chain uses TRBV2 with TRBJ1-6; no definite D call. Deletions cut 1 base from V and 7 bases from J, with 5 bases between. There are 13 residues in the CDR3. CDR1 is SNHLY and CDR2 is FYNNEI in the germline V gene. Written as DNA, the CDR3 is TGTGCCAGCAGTGAAGTGGCAAATTCACCCCTCCACTTT. Protein: CASSEVANSPLHF.

CDR3 region: CASSQRETSGNSYNEQFF. CDR3 DNA sequence: TGCGCCAGCAGCCAAAGGGAGACTAGCGGAAACTCCTACAATGAGCAGTTCTTC. This chain connects TRBV4-1 to TRBJ2-1, with 9 bases lining up with TRBD2. The CDR3 runs to 18 residues. Germline assignment: CDR1 MGHRA and CDR2 YSYEKL. The trim removed 2 bases at V and 0 bases at J, leaving 8 bases unmatched.

The chain links TRBV15 to TRBJ2-4, with TRBD1 matching over 8 bases. The germline V gene has CDR1 LNHNV and CDR2 YYDKDF (reference sequence). The V and J ends lost 4 bases and 0 bases, in that order; junction bases with no gene match: 11. The CDR3 is 18 residues long. CDR3 in DNA: TGTGCCACCAGCACCGGGACAGGATACCTGGAAGCCAAAAACATTCAGTACTTC. Translating gives CATSTGTGYLEAKNIQYF.

The V call is TRBV28, the J call TRBJ2-1, with 14 nucleotides matching TRBD2. Germline CDR1 MDHEN, CDR2 SYDVKM. The CDR3 consists of 15 residues. V gave up 11 bases and J gave up 2 bases; unmatched junction bases: 5. DNA for the CDR3: TGTGCCGGGACTAGCGGGAGAGTCGCCTACAATGAGCAGTTCTTC. It is translated as CAGTSGRVAYNEQFF.

This CDR3 reads CASSQGQGASQPQHF. DNA of the CDR3: TGTGCCAGCAGCCAGGGACAGGGGGCAAGTCAGCCCCAGCATTTT. This rearrangement joins TRBV7-9 to TRBJ1-5; 12 bases match TRBD1. Unmatched junction bases numbered 5, after V lost 5 bases and J lost 6 bases. Germline V gives CDR1 SEHNR, CDR2 FQNEAQ (reference sequence). The CDR3 has 15 residues. Complete variable domain (other parts from reference TRBV7-9 and TRBJ1-5): DTGVSQNPRHKITKRGQNVTFRCDPISEHNRLYWYRQTLGQGPEFLTYFQNEAQLEKSRLLSDRFSAERPKGSFSTLEIQRTEQGDSAMYLCASSQGQGASQPQHFGDGTRLSIL.

Concerning this clone itself: Other DNA sequences from this sample encode an identical CDR3 as well. The rearrangement uses TRBV7-9 and TRBJ2-7; maybe TRBD2 (6 bases). The CDR3 is made up of 14 amino acids. Trimming took 3 bases from V and 1 from J, leaving 10 bases between them. Germline-derived CDR1 and CDR2 are SEHNR and FQNEAQ (reference sequence). The CDR3 DNA reads TGTGCCAGCAGCTTGGACGGGAGTTCCTACGAGCAGTACTTC. Protein sequence: CASSLDGSSYEQYF.

This chain links TRBV7-2 with TRBJ2-3; 14 bases are shared with TRBD2. CDR3 length: 17 residues. The V segment lost 5 bases and the J segment 4 bases; nucleotides outside the gene matches: 8. From germline, CDR1 is SGHTA and CDR2 FQGNSA. In DNA form, the CDR3 reads TGTGCCAGCAGCCTTTCCGGGACTAGCGGGAGCGCAGATACGCAGTATTTT. Protein product: CASSLSGTSGSADTQYF.

This clone showed up just a few times. The genes are TRBV7-9 and TRBJ2-7; a possible D gene is TRBD1 (5 bases). Deletions cut 1 base from V and 1 base from J, with 14 bases between. The germline V gene encodes CDR1 SEHNR and CDR2 FQNEAQ (reference sequence). This CDR3 is 16 amino acids long. CDR3: CASSLVLQGYSYEQYF. The CDR3 DNA reads TGTGCCAGCAGCTTAGTCCTCCAGGGCTATTCCTACGAGCAGTACTTC. The full variable domain, in which reference TRBV7-9 and TRBJ2-7 provide the parts outside the CDR3, is DTGVSQNPRHKITKRGQNVTFRCDPISEHNRLYWYRQTLGQGPEFLTYFQNEAQLEKSRLLSDRFSAERPKGSFSTLEIQRTEQGDSAMYLCASSLVLQGYSYEQYFGPGTRLTVT.

The V call is TRBV2, the J call TRBJ2-3, with a possible D match to TRBD2 (6 bases). The CDR3 totals 16 residues. The germline CDR1 and CDR2 sequences are SNHLY and FYNNEI. V was clipped by 5 bases and J by 2 bases, with 17 bases between them. The CDR3 DNA follows: TGTGCCAGCAGTACCAATCGACTAGGGATCACAGATACGCAGTATTTT. This gives the protein CASSTNRLGITDTQYF.

The chain links TRBV6-5 to TRBJ2-4; 8 positions match TRBD2. The J segment lost 11 bases and the V segment lost 5 bases, leaving 8 bases of the junction unmatched. Germline V gene sequence: CDR1 MNHEY, CDR2 SVGAGI. The CDR3 length is 13 residues. The CDR3 spells CASSTGLARVQYF. CDR3 nucleotide sequence: TGTGCCAGCAGTACCGGACTAGCACGGGTTCAGTACTTC.

The rearrangement links TRBV7-9 to TRBJ1-5; no firm D call. CDR1 is SEHNR and CDR2 is FQNEAQ in the germline V gene (reference sequence). The V end lost 1 base, the J end lost 5 bases, and 3 bases lay between the germline ends. The CDR3 length is 12 residues. CDR3 amino acids: CASSLGDQPQHF. DNA of the CDR3: TGTGCCAGCAGCTTAGGAGATCAGCCCCAGCATTTT.

The rearrangement links TRBV27 to TRBJ2-5; perhaps TRBD2 as D (6 bases). V lost 0 bases and J 5 bases, leaving 10 bases between the germline ends. The CDR3 is 14 amino acids. Germline loops: CDR1 MNHEY, CDR2 SMNVEV (reference sequence). The CDR3: CASSLSSGVETQYF. As DNA, the CDR3 is TGTGCCAGCAGTTTATCTAGCGGAGTGGAGACCCAGTACTTC.

The rearrangement uses TRBV19 and TRBJ1-2; D is unclear. CDR1 LNHDA and CDR2 SQIVND come from the germline V gene (reference sequence). This CDR3 region has 15 residues. Between the trimmed V and J ends, which lost 0 bases and 2 bases, there was a span of 10 bases. The CDR3 DNA reads as TGTGCCAGTAGTATAGAGGCCATACAAAACTATGGCTACACCTTC. It encodes CASSIEAIQNYGYTF.

The chain recombines TRBV5-1 with TRBJ2-1; D gene uncertain. V lost 5 bases and J 0 bases, leaving 6 bases between the germline ends. This CDR3 has 13 amino acids. CDR1 and CDR2 (germline): SGHRS, YFSETQ. CDR3 amino acids: CASRDTSYNEQFF. DNA for the CDR3: TGCGCCAGCAGAGACACCTCCTACAATGAGCAGTTCTTC.

The chain has TRBV21-1 and TRBJ2-2; the D call of TRBD2 is as the table states it, not checked on the DNA. TRBV21-1 is a known pseudogene. The CDR3 is 15 residues long. Written as DNA, the CDR3 is TGTGCCAGCATATCGGGACTAGTGGTCACCGGGGAGCTGTTTTTT. This translates into CASISGLVVTGELFF.